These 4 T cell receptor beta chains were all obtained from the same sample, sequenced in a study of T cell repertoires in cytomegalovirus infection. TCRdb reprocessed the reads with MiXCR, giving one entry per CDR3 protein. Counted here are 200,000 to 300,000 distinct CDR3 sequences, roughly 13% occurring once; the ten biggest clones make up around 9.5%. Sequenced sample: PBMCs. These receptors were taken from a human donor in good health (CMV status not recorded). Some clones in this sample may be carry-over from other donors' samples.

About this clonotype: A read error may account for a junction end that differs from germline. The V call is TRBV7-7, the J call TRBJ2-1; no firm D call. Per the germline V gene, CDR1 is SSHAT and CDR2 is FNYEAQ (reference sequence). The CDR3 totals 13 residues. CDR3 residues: CASSLTAFNEQFF. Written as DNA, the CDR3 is TGTGCTAGCAGCTTAACAGCTTTCAATGAGCAGTTCTTC.

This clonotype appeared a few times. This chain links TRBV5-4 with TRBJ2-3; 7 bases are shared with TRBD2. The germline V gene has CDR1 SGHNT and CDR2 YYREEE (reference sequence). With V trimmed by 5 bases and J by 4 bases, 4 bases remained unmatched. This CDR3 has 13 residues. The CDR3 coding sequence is TGTGCCAGCAGAGGGGACTACTCAGATACGCAGTATTTT. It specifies CASRGDYSDTQYF.

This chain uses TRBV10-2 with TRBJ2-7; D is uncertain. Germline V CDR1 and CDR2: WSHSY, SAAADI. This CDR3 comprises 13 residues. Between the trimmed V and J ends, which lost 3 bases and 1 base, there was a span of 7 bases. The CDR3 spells CASSEGWSYEQYF. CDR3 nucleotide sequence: TGCGCCAGCAGTGAAGGCTGGTCCTACGAGCAGTACTTC.

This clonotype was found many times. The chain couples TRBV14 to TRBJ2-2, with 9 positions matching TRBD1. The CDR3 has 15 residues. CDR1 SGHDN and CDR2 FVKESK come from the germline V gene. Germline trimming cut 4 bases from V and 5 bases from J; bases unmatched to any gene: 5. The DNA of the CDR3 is TGTGCCAGCAGCCTCTGGGACAGGGCAACCGGGGAGCTGTTTTTT. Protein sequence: CASSLWDRATGELFF. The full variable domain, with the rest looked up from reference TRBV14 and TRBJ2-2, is EAGVTQFPSHSVIEKGQTVTLRCDPISGHDNLYWYRRVMGKEIKFLLHFVKESKQDESGMPNNRFLAERTGGTYSTLKVQPAELEDSGVYFCASSLWDRATGELFFGEGSRLTVL.